Reported below is one T cell receptor (beta chain). The sample belongs to a study of control samples from healthy donors and cancer patients. From germline, CDR1 is LNHDA and CDR2 SQIVND (reference sequence). This CDR3 spans 15 amino acids. The V gene lost 3 bases and the J gene lost 7 bases, with 16 bases spanning the gap. Measured with immunoSEQ multiplex PCR; TCRdb has only the in-frame clones, and not every one. Of about 120,000 clones in the sample, roughly 90% were seen once. The TCR comes from a man aged 35-49 years in good health. The chain carries TRBV19 and TRBJ1-5; D ambiguous. The sample taken for sequencing was blood. In nucleotides, the CDR3 is TGTGCCAGTAGTATTCGGCAGCCGATTGGGCAGCCCCAGCATTTT. Translation: CASSIRQPIGQPQHF.